This paragraph covers one T cell receptor (beta chain) sequence. Authors' methods: Amplification of reference gene primers provided the estimated nucleated cell counts. The data were produced by immunoSEQ multiplex PCR, yet TCRdb's version contains in-frame clones alone and is incomplete. V and J calls and clone size are those listed in that table; D and trimming were worked out from the DNA. The sample records about 170,000 clones, just over 90% being singletons. This entry is derived from a study of blood T cell repertoires in COVID-19. The wider study: Italy, Spain and the United States were the sources of the convalescent and acute COVID-19 samples.

V was shortened by 5 bases and J by 6 bases, with 19 bases between the two germline ends. The V gene's germline CDR1 is MDHEN and CDR2 SYDVKM. The CDR3 loop spans 15 amino acids. Patients of the Seattle cohort, enrolled during active infection, were followed longitudinally. The chain recombines TRBV28 with TRBJ1-1; D unclear. Sequencing used peripheral blood. This receptor was identified in a young man with COVID-19, enrolled during active disease. The CDR3 DNA sequence: TGTGCCAGCAGTGCCCAGGAGAGGGTGCTGGCTGAAGCTTTCTTT. This translates into CASSAQERVLAEAFF.